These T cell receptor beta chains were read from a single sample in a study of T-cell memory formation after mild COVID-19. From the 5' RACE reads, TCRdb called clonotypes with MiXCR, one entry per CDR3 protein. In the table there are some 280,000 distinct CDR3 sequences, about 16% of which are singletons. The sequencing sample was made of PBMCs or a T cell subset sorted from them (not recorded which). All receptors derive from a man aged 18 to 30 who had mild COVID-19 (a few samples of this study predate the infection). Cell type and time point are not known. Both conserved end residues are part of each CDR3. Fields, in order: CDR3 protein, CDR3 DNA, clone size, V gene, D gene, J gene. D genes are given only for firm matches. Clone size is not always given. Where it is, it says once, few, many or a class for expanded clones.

CASSVVPGYSGANVLTF | TGTGCCAGCAGCGTAGTCCCGGGGTACTCTGGGGCCAACGTCCTGACTTTC | many | TRBV9 | NA | TRBJ2-6
CSVIVGRRNTEAFF | TGCAGCGTGATAGTCGGCAGGAGGAACACTGAAGCTTTCTTT | few | TRBV29-1 | NA | TRBJ1-1
CASSQDYGGAETQYF | TGTGCCAGCAGCCAAGATTACGGGGGGGCAGAGACCCAGTACTTC | many | TRBV4-2 | TRBD2 | TRBJ2-5
CASSSRPEGTQYF | TGTGCCAGCAGTTCGCGACCAGAAGGGACCCAGTACTTC | NA | TRBV12-3/TRBV12-4 | NA | TRBJ2-5
CASSYLRGREETQYF | TGTGCCAGCAGTTACCTCAGGGGGCGCGAAGAGACCCAGTACTTC | NA | TRBV6-5 | TRBD1 | TRBJ2-5
CAVRGGYYNEQFF | TGTGCCGTCAGGGGGGGATACTACAATGAGCAGTTCTTC | once | TRBV7-9 | NA | TRBJ2-1
CASSLSGSENTEAFF | TGTGCCAGCAGCTTATCAGGGTCGGAGAACACTGAAGCTTTCTTT | NA | TRBV11-2 | NA | TRBJ1-1
CASSDRTSGTDTQYF | TGTGCCAGCAGTGACCGTACTAGCGGTACAGATACGCAGTATTTT | NA | TRBV6-4 | TRBD2 | TRBJ2-3
CSARGTPGGETQYF | TGCAGTGCTAGAGGCACCCCAGGGGGCGAGACCCAGTACTTC | few | TRBV20-1 | TRBD1 | TRBJ2-5
CAWSAQGGKAFF | TGTGCCTGGAGCGCGCAGGGGGGAAAAGCTTTCTTT | few | TRBV30 | TRBD1 | TRBJ1-1
CASSLDLGAIDYGYTF | TGCGCCAGCAGCTTGGACCTTGGGGCGATTGACTATGGCTACACCTTC | NA | TRBV5-1 | NA | TRBJ1-2
CASSFGYKRGGTDTQYF | TGTGCCAGCAGTTTTGGGTATAAGCGGGGGGGCACAGATACGCAGTATTTT | NA | TRBV27 | TRBD2 | TRBJ2-3
CASSLRATDGYTF | TGTGCCAGCAGCCTGCGGGCAACGGATGGCTACACCTTC | NA | TRBV7-2 | NA | TRBJ1-2
CASSYSFEQYF | TGTGCCAGCAGTTATTCGTTCGAGCAGTACTTC | few | TRBV2 | NA | TRBJ2-7
CATSRQGYGYTF | TGTGCCACCAGCCGACAGGGTTATGGCTACACCTTC | many | TRBV15 | TRBD1 | TRBJ1-2
CASRPDRYNEQFF | TGTGCCAGCAGACCTGACAGGTACAATGAGCAGTTCTTC | few | TRBV6-6 | NA | TRBJ2-1
CASSYSIGGPNTEAFF | TGTGCCAGCAGTTACTCGATAGGGGGGCCGAACACTGAAGCTTTCTTT | NA | TRBV6-6 | NA | TRBJ1-1
CSVKDREGMSEQFF | TGCAGCGTGAAGGACAGGGAGGGGATGAGTGAGCAGTTCTTC | few | TRBV29-1 | NA | TRBJ2-1
CASSSAYNTDTQYF | TGTGCCAGCAGTTCGGCTTACAACACAGATACGCAGTATTTT | many | TRBV27 | NA | TRBJ2-3
CASSHGGGQGDSPLHF | TGTGCCAGCAGCCACGGGGGAGGACAGGGAGATTCACCCCTCCACTTT | NA | TRBV4-2 | TRBD1 | TRBJ1-6
CASSPLAGGTNEQFF | TGTGCCAGCAGTCCTCTAGCGGGGGGGACCAATGAGCAGTTCTTC | few | TRBV6-2/TRBV6-3 | TRBD2 | TRBJ2-1
CASSSRGLDEQYF | TGTGCCAGCAGCTCAAGGGGGTTAGACGAGCAGTACTTC | few | TRBV7-9 | NA | TRBJ2-7